A selection of T cell receptor beta chains follows, all from one sample in a study of blood T cells in healthy people across ages. TCRdb processed the 5' RACE reads anew with MiXCR; each CDR3 protein has one entry. The table lists about 2 million distinct CDR3 sequences, around 50% of them singletons. Sequences were obtained from blood. The origin of the receptors is a woman aged 40-49 years in good health. Both conserved end residues are part of each CDR3. The order of the fields is D gene, CDR3 length, clone size, J gene, V gene, CDR3 DNA, CDR3 protein. The D gene is left open where the match is weak. Expanded clones are given a class, and other clones once, few, many or no size at all.

- | 14 | - | TRBJ1-1 | TRBV6-5 | TGTGCCAGCAGTTACGTGGGACTGAACACTGAAGCTTTCTTT | CASSYVGLNTEAFF
TRBD2 | 16 | - | TRBJ2-5 | TRBV5-6 | TGTGCCAGCAGCTTGGTATCCTTGGGACTACAAGAGACCCAGTACTTC | CASSLVSLGLQETQYF
- | 15 | - | TRBJ1-2 | TRBV4-2 | TGTGCCAGCAGCCAAGAGGGGGCAGGCTTTTTAGGCTACACCTTC | CASSQEGAGFLGYTF
- | 15 | few | TRBJ1-4 | TRBV10-3 | TGTGCCATCAGTGAGGTCCGCCGCCGGGAAGGAGAACTGTTTTTT | CAISEVRRREGELFF
- | 17 | - | TRBJ2-7 | TRBV7-2 | TGTGCCAGCAGCTCCACGTTGGGGAGAGGGGAGCCCTACGAGCAGTACTTC | CASSSTLGRGEPYEQYF
- | 14 | - | TRBJ1-6 | TRBV27 | TGTGCCAGTACCCTCAGCTCCTATAATTCACCCCTCCACTTT | CASTLSSYNSPLHF
- | 14 | - | TRBJ2-3 | TRBV7-8 | TGTGCCAGCAGCGTGGTGGGTCTCACAGATACGCAGTATTTT | CASSVVGLTDTQYF
- | 12 | - | TRBJ2-4 | TRBV6-5 | TGTGCCAGTTGGGCAGCCAAAAACATTCAGTACTTC | CASWAAKNIQYF
TRBD1 | 17 | - | TRBJ1-4 | TRBV28 | TGTGCCAGCAGTTTATTACGACAGGGGGCGACTAATGAAAAACTGTTTTTT | CASSLLRQGATNEKLFF
- | 14 | - | TRBJ2-7 | TRBV5-6 | TGTGCCAGCAGCTTACGACTAACCACCTACGAGCAGTACTTC | CASSLRLTTYEQYF
TRBD1 | 14 | - | TRBJ2-7 | TRBV5-6 | TGTGCCAGCAGCTTTCAGGGACAGACCTACGAGCAGTACTTC | CASSFQGQTYEQYF
- | 13 | - | TRBJ2-5 | TRBV20-1 | TGCAGTCTGCTTAGGGACAACCAAGAGACCCAGTACTTC | CSLLRDNQETQYF
TRBD2 | 17 | - | TRBJ2-1 | TRBV18 | TGTGCCAGCTCACCACCCGGGGGACTAGCGGGGAACAATGAGCAGTTCTTC | CASSPPGGLAGNNEQFF
- | 14 | - | TRBJ1-1 | TRBV5-1 | TGCGCCAGCAGCTTATCCACAGGTATTGCTGAAGCTTTCTTT | CASSLSTGIAEAFF
- | 15 | - | TRBJ1-2 | TRBV12-3/TRBV12-4 | TGTGCCAGCAGTTTAAGGACCGGCCCTAACTCCGGCTACACCTTC | CASSLRTGPNSGYTF
- | 15 | - | TRBJ2-7 | TRBV5-5 | TGTGCCAGCAGCTTGGCGGTACAGCCTATGTACGAGCAGTACTTC | CASSLAVQPMYEQYF
TRBD2 | 15 | - | TRBJ2-1 | TRBV5-1 | TGCGCCAGCCGGGGAAGGGGCGGGGGGGAGAATGAGCAGTTCTTC | CASRGRGGGENEQFF
- | 13 | few | TRBJ2-3 | TRBV9 | TGTGCCAGCAGCGTACACAGGGAAGATACGCAGTATTTT | CASSVHREDTQYF
- | 15 | - | TRBJ2-5 | TRBV5-4 | TGTGCCAGCAGCCTCGAGGGAGGAGAGCAAGAGACCCAGTACTTC | CASSLEGGEQETQYF